The 21 T cell receptor beta chains below all came from one sample that was sequenced in a study of cytomegalovirus exposure and HLA in healthy donors. PCR involved 60 Vbeta and 13 Jbeta primers. Data came from immunoSEQ multiplex PCR; TCRdb stores just in-frame clones and leaves some out. Seen here are under 110,000 clones, approximately 70% observed once, and the top ten hold about 0.8%. Sequenced input: PBMCs. All receptors come from a boy under 18 in good health and CMV-seronegative.

The chain links TRBV27 to TRBJ2-5; tentative D call: TRBD1 (5 bases). The CDR3 sequence is 15 residues long. Trimming stripped 2 bases from V and 4 bases from J, with 14 bases between. The germline V gene encodes CDR1 MNHEY and CDR2 SMNVEV (reference sequence). DNA for the CDR3: TGTGCCAGCAGTTTAACCTCAAGCAGGGTAGAGACCCAGTACTTC. This sequence encodes CASSLTSSRVETQYF.

The chain links TRBV30 to TRBJ1-1; D is ambiguous. The CDR3 runs 15 residues. Trimming stripped 0 bases from V and 0 bases from J, with 11 bases between. Germline V CDR1 and CDR2: GTSNPN, SVGIG (reference sequence). CDR3 nucleotide sequence: TGTGCCTGGAGTGTACTTCCCTTACTGAACACTGAAGCTTTCTTT. Its translation: CAWSVLPLLNTEAFF.

V usage is TRBV5-1 and J usage is TRBJ1-1; D not resolved. The germline gives CDR1 SGHRS, CDR2 YFSETQ. The V end lost 2 bases, the J end lost 7 bases, and 15 bases lay between the germline ends. This CDR3 is 14 amino acids long. The CDR3 DNA follows: TGCGCCAGCAGCTTAGTTGGCGAGCGAGGTGAAGCTTTCTTT. Amino acids: CASSLVGERGEAFF.

This sequence joins TRBV18 and TRBJ1-4, with a possible D match to TRBD1 (5 bases). The V gene's germline CDR1 is KGHSH and CDR2 LQKENI. The V gene lost 4 bases and the J gene lost 0 bases, with 12 bases spanning the gap. The CDR3 sequence is 16 residues long. CDR3 coding DNA: TGTGCCAGCTCACAGGGACTCCTTGCAACTAATGAAAAACTGTTTTTT. Amino acid sequence: CASSQGLLATNEKLFF.

The rearrangement joins TRBV30 to TRBJ2-5; 10 bases match TRBD2. Germline trimming cut 3 bases from V and 6 bases from J; bases unmatched to any gene: 10. The CDR3 is 15 amino acids. CDR1 is GTSNPN and CDR2 is SVGIG in the germline V gene (reference sequence). CDR3 nucleotide sequence: TGTGCCTGGAGGGTATCTAGCGGGAGCAGGCAGACCCAGTACTTC. This encodes CAWRVSSGSRQTQYF.

CDR3 region: CASSPGTSGTGEQYF. CDR3 nucleotides: TGTGCCAGCTCACCCGGGACTAGCGGGACAGGTGAGCAGTACTTC. This chain links TRBV18 with TRBJ2-7; 13 bases align to TRBD2. Per germline, CDR1 KGHSH and CDR2 LQKENI. J gave up 7 bases and V 3 bases, and 6 bases lay outside the gene matches. This CDR3 region has 15 residues.

The chain has TRBV7-9 and TRBJ1-5; D is undetermined. Per the germline V gene, CDR1 is SEHNR and CDR2 is FQNEAQ (reference sequence). Trimming shortened V by 2 bases and J by 3 bases, and 5 bases separated the two germline ends. The CDR3 runs to 13 residues. The CDR3 protein is CASSLQYNQPQHF. CDR3 nucleotides: TGTGCCAGCAGCTTACAGTACAATCAGCCCCAGCATTTT.

This clone occurred a few times. The chain combines TRBV5-8 with TRBJ2-1, with 9 bases fitting TRBD2. Germline-derived CDR1 and CDR2 are SGHTS and YDEGEE. Trimming at V came to 4 bases and at J to 8 bases, leaving 7 bases not matched to a gene. The CDR3 is 14 amino acids. CDR3 protein: CASSPGLAEDEQFF. The CDR3, as DNA: TGTGCCAGCAGCCCGGGACTAGCAGAGGATGAGCAGTTCTTC.

CDR3 nucleotides: TGTGCCAGCAGCTCCACGGGAAGCTCCTACGAGCAGTACTTC. Its protein product is CASSSTGSSYEQYF. The chain carries TRBV7-9 and TRBJ2-7; TRBD2 might be the D (5 bases). V was trimmed by 4 bases and J by 0 bases, leaving 10 bases between them. Germline values: CDR1 SEHNR, CDR2 FQNEAQ (reference sequence). The CDR3 has 14 residues.

This chain connects TRBV9 to TRBJ2-2; tentatively, D is TRBD2 (7 bases). Germline V lookup: CDR1 SGDLS, CDR2 YYNGEE. Trimming removed 0 bases from V and 4 bases from J, with 10 bases in between. CDR3 size: 15 residues. CDR3 in amino acids: CASSVAGGSTGELFF. The DNA of the CDR3 is TGTGCCAGCAGCGTAGCGGGGGGCAGCACCGGGGAGCTGTTTTTT. The full variable domain, rest sourced from reference TRBV9 and TRBJ2-2, is DSGVTQTPKHLITATGQRVTLRCSPRSGDLSVYWYQQSLDQGLQFLIQYYNGEERAKGNILERFSAQQFPDLHSELNLSSLELGDSALYFCASSVAGGSTGELFFGEGSRLTVL.

The chain links TRBV5-4 to TRBJ2-7; the match to TRBD2 covers 8 bases. The CDR3 is 15 residues long. J lost 7 bases, V lost 4 bases, and 13 bases had no gene match. Germline CDR1 SGHNT, CDR2 YYREEE (reference sequence). The CDR3 region has the DNA TGTGCCAGCAGCCCGCGGGCTAGCGGGTTTGAGGAGCAGTACTTC. Translated, it gives CASSPRASGFEEQYF.

The V call is TRBV5-4, the J call TRBJ2-5; 10 bases line up with TRBD2. With 0 bases clipped from V and 5 bases from J, the junction kept 7 bases outside the gene matches. CDR1 is SGHNT and CDR2 is YYREEE in the germline V gene (reference sequence). This CDR3 is 16 amino acids long. The CDR3, as DNA: TGTGCCAGCAGCTTGGGCGGAGCGGGGGGGCAGGAGACCCAGTACTTC. It codes for CASSLGGAGGQETQYF.

A few counts support this clone. The chain joins TRBV28 to TRBJ2-1; 7 bases fit TRBD1. The trim removed 6 bases at V and 4 bases at J, leaving 6 bases unmatched. Germline V gives CDR1 MDHEN, CDR2 SYDVKM. CDR3 length: 14 amino acids. The CDR3 DNA reads TGTGCCAGCAGGGGCCCGGGACAGTACAATGAGCAGTTCTTC. It translates to CASRGPGQYNEQFF.

This chain connects TRBV27 to TRBJ2-7; a possible D gene is TRBD1 (6 bases). The CDR3 runs 15 residues. The germline V gene has CDR1 MNHEY and CDR2 SMNVEV (reference sequence). The V end lost 3 bases, the J end lost 2 bases, and 14 bases lay between the germline ends. CDR3 DNA sequence: TGTGCCAGCAGTTTTTTCTCGACAGGCCCCTACGAGCAGTACTTC. Protein sequence: CASSFFSTGPYEQYF.

This chain joins TRBV5-4 and TRBJ2-1, with D hard to call. The length of the CDR3 is 14 residues. Germline V gene lookup returns CDR1 SGHNT and CDR2 YYREEE (reference sequence). The germline V and J ends were trimmed by 1 base and 2 bases, with 7 bases remaining between them. The CDR3 here is CASSLPRTYNEQFF. In nucleotides, the CDR3 is TGTGCCAGCAGCTTGCCCCGTACCTACAATGAGCAGTTCTTC.

The rearrangement links TRBV21-1 to TRBJ1-1; the table's D call of TRBD1 was not tested on the DNA. TRBV21-1 has pseudogene status. This CDR3 comprises 13 residues. The chain's CDR3 is CASSSRRQAGAFF. The DNA for the CDR3 is TGTGCCAGCAGCAGCCGTAGACAGGCGGGAGCTTTCTTT.

The rearrangement joins TRBV28 to TRBJ1-5; D is unresolved. The CDR3 sequence is 14 residues long. Trimming shortened V by 6 bases and J by 0 bases, and 9 bases separated the two germline ends. CDR1 is MDHEN and CDR2 is SYDVKM in the germline V gene. CDR3 amino acids: CASSSVGSNQPQHF. CDR3 bases: TGTGCCAGCAGCTCCGTCGGTAGCAATCAGCCCCAGCATTTT.

A remark on this clone: Because it lacks the conserved phenylalanine or tryptophan at the end, this CDR3 is likely a read error. It is unclear where the CDR3 begins or ends on the DNA, so no DNA is shown, and the CDR3 is as TCRdb lists it. The V gene is TRBV6-5, the J gene TRBJ1-1. Germline values: CDR1 MNHEY, CDR2 SVGAGI. The CDR3 is 11 residues long, counting both termini. The CDR3 sequence: CAIQRGSLALV.

This clone was recorded a few times. V is TRBV12-5 and J is TRBJ2-7; D is undetermined. The CDR3 is made up of 11 amino acids. Germline CDR1 is LGHNT and CDR2 is FRNRAP. The germline V and J ends were trimmed by 4 bases and 4 bases, with 5 bases remaining between them. CDR3 region: CASGSRYEQYF. DNA of the CDR3: TGTGCTAGTGGTTCCAGGTACGAGCAGTACTTC. The whole variable domain, filled in from reference TRBV12-5 and TRBJ2-7, reads DARVTQTPRHKVTEMGQEVTMRCQPILGHNTVFWYRQTMMQGLELLAYFRNRAPLDDSGMPKDRFSAEMPDATLATLKIQPSEPRDSAVYFCASGSRYEQYFGPGTRLTVT.

The chain combines TRBV29-1 with TRBJ2-5; D remains ambiguous. Trimming shortened V by 7 bases and J by 3 bases, and 6 bases separated the two germline ends. Germline CDR1 is SQVTM and CDR2 is ANQGSEA. This CDR3 region has 10 residues. CDR3 bases: TGCAGCGGCGGAGAAGAGACCCAGTACTTC. Amino acids: CSGGEETQYF.

This chain connects TRBV15 to TRBJ2-1; TRBD1 aligns across 10 bases. There are 15 residues in the CDR3. Losses at the gene ends were 6 bases for V and 9 bases for J; bases not matched to a gene: 11. CDR1 and CDR2 from the germline V gene are LNHNV and YYDKDF (reference sequence). In DNA form, the CDR3 reads TGTGCCACCAGTCCCGGGACAGGGGACCAAAGTGAGCAGTTCTTC. This translates into CATSPGTGDQSEQFF.